By its share, the clone carrying this T cell receptor (delta chain) is medium-sized. Within the sample, other DNA sequences also encode this same CDR3. This sample was taken from a study of gamma-delta T cells after stem cell transplantation. V lost 0 bases, J lost 3 bases, and 9 bases lay in between. The CDR3 has 13 amino acids. Germline CDR1 is NSMFDY and CDR2 is ISSIKDK. TCRdb ran CATT on the RT-PCR reads. In the table there are 7,000 or so delta-chain clones, around 27% of which are singletons. This sequence originates from a human donor. It is not recorded whose cells these are; they may come from a transplant donor. The V and J genes are TRAV29/DV5 and TRDJ1, with D possibly being TRDD3 (6 bases). Sequencing was carried out using gamma-delta T cells. The CDR3 DNA reads as TGTGCAGCAAGCGTGGGGATTCCCGATAAACTCATCTTT. Amino acid sequence: CAASVGIPDKLIF.